This T cell receptor beta chain was obtained from a study of vaccination and CD4 T cells after COVID-19 (dated by TCRdb to about 2022). Regarding the research as a whole: SARS-CoV-2 positivity had been established in the convalescent patients by nasal swab PCR, and mild disease was recorded in several of these patients and severe disease in one. The convalescent cohort comprised six males and four females, including two Hispanic individuals, seven Caucasians, two Asians and one multiracial person. Two doses of either the Pfizer-BioNTech BNT162b2 vaccine (n=8) or the Moderna mRNA-1273 vaccine (n=2) were administered to participants. Post-COVID blood samples from convalescent patients were collected a median of approximately 100 days after diagnosis, with a range of roughly 30 to 170 days. Post-vaccine blood samples were obtained a median of around 67 days after the second vaccine dose, with a range of roughly 13 to 250 days. Culture stimuli were overlapping spike peptide pools from SARS-CoV-2 and from the common cold coronaviruses HCoV-NL63, HCoV-OC43 and HCoV-229E. As controls, cultures received a CEFX viral epitope pool (the positive control), an HIV-1 Nef peptide pool (the negative control), or no peptide at all. In around 9 COVID-19 convalescent patients and a few infection-naive healthy vaccine recipients, researchers compared the spike-specific CD4+ TCR repertoire from before mRNA vaccination with the repertoire from after.

What the study reported, not specific to this receptor: Of the vaccine-specific clones in convalescent patients, 304 of 307, or nearly all, reacted only to SARS-CoV-2 spike and did not cross-react with common cold coronaviruses. Only a relatively small number of convalescent patients were included in the study, and early timepoints following natural infection were not analyzed. The median count of SARS-CoV-2-reactive clonotypes went up from 21 after infection to approximately 40 after vaccination, although the change was not significant. In convalescent patients, a median 86.3% of post-vaccine SARS-CoV-2-reactive clones were detected only after vaccination, and vaccine-specific priming was suggested by this finding.

On this clonotype itself: This clone's antigen is unknown. Nothing much larger sits one base from this clone, and base qualities are not available.

To prepare the library, PCR was applied. At the Johns Hopkins FTIC core, DNA from the cultured CD4+ T cells underwent TCR sequencing with the Oncomine TCR Beta short-read assay. The QIAamp micro DNA kit was used to extract genomic DNA from the cultured CD4+ T cells. Oncomine TCR Beta libraries from cultured CD4+ T cells were pooled using unique dual indexes and sequenced on an Illumina iSeq 100. Per the original workflow: Non-productive sequences were filtered out, and CDR3s that did not start with C, did not end with F or W, or were shorter than 7 amino acids were discarded. Antigen-specific clonotypes were identified with the MANAFEST web application by comparing peptide-stimulated wells with reference and other culture wells. An FDR below 0.05, an odds ratio above 5, and a productive frequency above 0.1% in at least two of three replicate wells were required for clones to be considered positive. A clonotype was classed as cross-reactive if the clonotype showed significant expansion both in SARS-CoV-2 spike wells and in at least one common cold coronavirus spike condition. CDR3 homology was assessed with Levenshtein distances (stringdist) and unrooted phylogenetic trees (ape) in R version 3.6.1. TCRdb ran its own pipeline on the public reads, namely fastp trimming at Q25 and MiXCR clone calling, and kept in-frame beta chains. CDR3 protein duplicates are merged, each entry listing the most common genes and DNA. The V and J calls, along with clone size, are taken from TCRdb and not from the paper's own processing. In this sample the table shows roughly 15,000 distinct CDR3 sequences, 55% to 85% of which occur a single time. The leading ten clones occupy roughly 9.8% of the sample.

CDR1 is given as SGHAT and CDR2 as FQNNGV, both from the germline V gene. Trimming takes 5 bases off V and 6 bases off J; junction bases not matched to a gene: 11. The CDR3 runs 17 residues from the cysteine to the phenylalanine. Only the CDR3 part of the read is kept: 51 bases, read in frame from the first base. The sample's treatment or condition label, in plain terms: roughly 10-day PBMC culture with coronavirus spike peptide pools or control peptides (ViraFEST assay). To expand antigen-specific T cells with peptide pools and then pick out the expanded clonotypes through TCR sequencing, the study relied on the ViraFEST assay. The convalescent patients' positive SARS-CoV-2 PCR tests were from March to December 2020, which was before the Alpha, Beta and Delta variants emerged in the United States. PBMCs were cultured at about 2 million per well in IMDM supplemented with roughly 5% human AB serum and 9 to 10 IU/ml IL-2, with about 10 ug/ml peptide pools added. On days 3 and 7, half of the culture medium was replaced with fresh IL-2-containing medium. CD4+ T cells were isolated after approximately eleven days of culture through negative selection using the EasySep CD4+ T cell isolation kit. Ficoll-Paque Plus gradient centrifugation was used to isolate PBMCs from whole blood, and the isolated PBMCs were then either used fresh or cryopreserved at -140C. Culture conditions were generally each tested in triplicate wells.

Recombination linked TRBV11-2 to TRBJ2-1, and TRBD2 aligns with 12 junction nucleotides. Sequencing was carried out using CD4+ T cells from blood, cultured in vitro. The sequence was collected from a human donor who had recovered from COVID-19. The CDR3 reads as follows: CASSLLAGGIGINEQFF. The base sequence is TGTGCCAGCAGCCTACTAGCGGGGGGAATCGGGATCAATGAGCAGTTCTTC.